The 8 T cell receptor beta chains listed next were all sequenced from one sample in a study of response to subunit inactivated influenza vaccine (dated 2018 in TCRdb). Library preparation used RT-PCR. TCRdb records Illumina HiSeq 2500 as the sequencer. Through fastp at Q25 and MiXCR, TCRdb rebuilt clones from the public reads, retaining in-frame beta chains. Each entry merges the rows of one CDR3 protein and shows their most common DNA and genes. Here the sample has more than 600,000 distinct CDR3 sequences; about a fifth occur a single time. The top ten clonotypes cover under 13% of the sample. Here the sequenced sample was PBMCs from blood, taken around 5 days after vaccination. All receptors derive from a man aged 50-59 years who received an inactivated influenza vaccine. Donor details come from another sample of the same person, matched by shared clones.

The CDR3 nucleotides read TGCGCCAGCAAAGAGCAAGAGACCCAGTACTTC. Protein product: CASKEQETQYF. J is TRBJ2-5 and V is TRBV5-1; D not certain. V was clipped by 6 bases and J by 2 bases, with 5 bases between them. Per the germline V gene, CDR1 is SGHRS and CDR2 is YFSETQ. The CDR3 is 11 residues long.

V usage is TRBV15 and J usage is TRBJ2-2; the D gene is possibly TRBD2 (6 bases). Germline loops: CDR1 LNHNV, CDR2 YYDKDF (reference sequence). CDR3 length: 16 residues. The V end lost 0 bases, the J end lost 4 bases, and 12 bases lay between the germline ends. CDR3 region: CATSRDSGSSTGELFF. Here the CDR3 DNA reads TGTGCCACCAGCAGAGATTCCGGGAGTTCCACCGGGGAGCTGTTTTTT.

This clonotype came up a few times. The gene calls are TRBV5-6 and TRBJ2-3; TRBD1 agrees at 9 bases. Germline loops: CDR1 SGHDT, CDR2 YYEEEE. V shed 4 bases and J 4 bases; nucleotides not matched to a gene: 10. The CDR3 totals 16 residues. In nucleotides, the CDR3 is TGTGCCAGCAGCGTGCCGGGACAGGGTTGGGCAGATACGCAGTATTTT. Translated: CASSVPGQGWADTQYF.

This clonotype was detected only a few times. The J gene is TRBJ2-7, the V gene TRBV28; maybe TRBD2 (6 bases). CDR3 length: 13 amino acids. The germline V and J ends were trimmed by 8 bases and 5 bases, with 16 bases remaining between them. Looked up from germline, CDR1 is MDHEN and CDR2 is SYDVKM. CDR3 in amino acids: CASAWGVADEQYF. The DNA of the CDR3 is TGTGCCAGCGCCTGGGGGGTGGCGGACGAGCAGTACTTC.

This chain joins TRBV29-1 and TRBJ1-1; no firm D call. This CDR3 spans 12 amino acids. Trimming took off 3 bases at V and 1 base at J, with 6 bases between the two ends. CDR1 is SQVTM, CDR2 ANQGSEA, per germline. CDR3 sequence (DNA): TGCAGCGTTGAGAATAGGAACACTGAAGCTTTCTTT. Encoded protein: CSVENRNTEAFF.

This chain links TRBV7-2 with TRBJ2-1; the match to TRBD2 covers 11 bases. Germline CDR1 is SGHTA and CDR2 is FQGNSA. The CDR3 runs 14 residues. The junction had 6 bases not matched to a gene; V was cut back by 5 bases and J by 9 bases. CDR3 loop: CASSVLAGGGEQFF. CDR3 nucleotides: TGTGCCAGCAGCGTTCTAGCGGGGGGCGGTGAGCAGTTCTTC. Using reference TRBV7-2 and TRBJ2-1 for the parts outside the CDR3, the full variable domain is GAGVSQSPSNKVTEKGKDVELRCDPISGHTALYWYRQSLGQGLEFLIYFQGNSAPDKSGLPSDRFSAERTGGSVSTLTIQRTQQEDSAVYLCASSVLAGGGEQFFGPGTRLTVL.

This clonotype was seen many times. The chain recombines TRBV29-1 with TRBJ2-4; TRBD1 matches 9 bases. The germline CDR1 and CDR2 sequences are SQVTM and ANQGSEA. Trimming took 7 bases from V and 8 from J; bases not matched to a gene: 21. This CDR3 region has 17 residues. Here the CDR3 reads CSAQTRGQGQAIYIQYF. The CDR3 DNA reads TGCAGCGCCCAGACGAGGGGACAGGGCCAGGCGATATACATTCAGTACTTC.

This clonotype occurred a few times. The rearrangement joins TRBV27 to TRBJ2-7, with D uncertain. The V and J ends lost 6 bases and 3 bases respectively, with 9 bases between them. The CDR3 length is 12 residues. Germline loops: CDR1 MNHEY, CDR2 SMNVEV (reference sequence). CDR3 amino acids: CASSHYDYEQYF. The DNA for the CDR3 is TGTGCCAGCAGCCATTACGACTACGAGCAGTACTTC.